The TCR beta chain described here comes from a study of CD8 T cells in Susac syndrome. When the RNA was reverse transcribed, random hexamers were used with an input of 0.5 to 1 ug. TCRdb re-called the immunoSEQ multiplex PCR reads with MiXCR, one entry per CDR3 protein. This table holds roughly 130,000 distinct CDR3 sequences, around 94% found once. V lost 4 bases and J lost 7, with 11 bases in between. CDR3 size: 13 residues. Per the germline V gene, CDR1 is MNHEY and CDR2 is SMNVEV (reference sequence). Material: CD8+ T cells from PBMCs. The J gene is TRBJ1-5, the V gene TRBV27; D not certain. The clonotype comes from a human donor with Susac syndrome. The CDR3 DNA is TGTGCCAGCAGTTATGACGTGGGGCAGCCCCAGCATTTT. This gives the protein CASSYDVGQPQHF.